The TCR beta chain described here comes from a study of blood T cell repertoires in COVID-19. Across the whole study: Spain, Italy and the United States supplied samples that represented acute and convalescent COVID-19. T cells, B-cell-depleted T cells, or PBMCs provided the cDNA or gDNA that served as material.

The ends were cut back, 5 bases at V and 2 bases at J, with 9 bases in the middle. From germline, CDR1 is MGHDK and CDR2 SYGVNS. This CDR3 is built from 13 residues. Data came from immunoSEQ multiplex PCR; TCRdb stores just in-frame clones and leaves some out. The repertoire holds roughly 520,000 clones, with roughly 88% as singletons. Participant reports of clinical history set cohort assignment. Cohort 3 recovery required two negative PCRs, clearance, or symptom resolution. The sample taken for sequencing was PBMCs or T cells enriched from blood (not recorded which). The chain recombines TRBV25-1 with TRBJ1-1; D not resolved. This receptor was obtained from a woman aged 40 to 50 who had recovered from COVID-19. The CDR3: CASSPPSNTEAFF. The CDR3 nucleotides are TGTGCCAGCAGTCCACCGAGTAACACTGAAGCTTTCTTT.